This T cell receptor (beta chain) was observed in a study of T-cell memory formation after mild COVID-19. Overall study findings and caveats: The finding that pre-infection memory included some responding clones suggested that cross-reactive memory joined.

TCRdb recomputed calls from the 5' RACE reads with MiXCR, one row per CDR3 protein. This table holds about 350,000 distinct CDR3 sequences, 25% to 30% found once. This clonotype was found a few times. What it binds is unknown. This CDR3 region has 15 residues. Germline assignment: CDR1 SEHNR and CDR2 FQNEAQ (reference sequence). J gave up 1 base and V 5 bases, and 7 bases lay outside the gene matches. The clonotype comes from an adult woman who had mild COVID-19 (a few samples of this study predate the infection). Cell type and time point are not known. This chain connects TRBV7-9 to TRBJ1-1; 7 nucleotides match TRBD1. Source material: PBMCs or a T cell subset sorted from them (not recorded which). The CDR3 is CASSGQQGGNTEAFF. DNA for the CDR3: TGTGCCAGCAGCGGACAGCAGGGGGGGAACACTGAAGCTTTCTTT.